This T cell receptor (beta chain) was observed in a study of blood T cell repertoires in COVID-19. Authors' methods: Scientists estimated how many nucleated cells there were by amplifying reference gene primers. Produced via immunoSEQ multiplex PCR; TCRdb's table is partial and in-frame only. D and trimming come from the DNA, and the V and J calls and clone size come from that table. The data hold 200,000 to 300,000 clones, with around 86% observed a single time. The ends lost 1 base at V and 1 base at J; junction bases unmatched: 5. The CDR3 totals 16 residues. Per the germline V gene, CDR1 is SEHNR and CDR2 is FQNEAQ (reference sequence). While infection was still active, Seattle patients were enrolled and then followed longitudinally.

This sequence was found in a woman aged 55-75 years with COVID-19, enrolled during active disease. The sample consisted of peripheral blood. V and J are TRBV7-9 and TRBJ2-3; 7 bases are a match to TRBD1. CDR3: CASSLGAGTGTDTQYF. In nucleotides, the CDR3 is TGTGCCAGCAGCTTAGGGGCCGGGACAGGCACAGATACGCAGTATTTT.